This record covers a single T cell receptor (beta chain). The CDR3 loop spans 15 amino acids. V dropped 3 bases and J dropped 3 bases, with 15 bases sitting between them. In germline, CDR1 is SGDLS, CDR2 YYNGEE. The data derive from a study of identical twins' blood T cells. In the study overall: About six alpha and about 6 beta libraries together yielded tens of millions of reads.

The donors were healthy female monozygous twins, three pairs in total. TCRdb reprocessed the 5' RACE reads via MiXCR and lists one record per CDR3 protein. The table has hundreds of thousands of distinct CDR3 sequences, roughly 27% seen once. The rearrangement links TRBV9 to TRBJ1-1; D call uncertain. The sequenced sample consisted of PBMCs. This TCR came from a woman aged 18-55 years in good health. CDR3 sequence reads: CASSGPRRADTEAFF. For the CDR3, the DNA is TGTGCCAGCAGCGGCCCTCGGAGAGCTGACACTGAAGCTTTCTTT. The entire variable domain, with the rest obtained from reference TRBV9 and TRBJ1-1, is as follows: DSGVTQTPKHLITATGQRVTLRCSPRSGDLSVYWYQQSLDQGLQFLIQYYNGEERAKGNILERFSAQQFPDLHSELNLSSLELGDSALYFCASSGPRRADTEAFFGQGTRLTVV.